The 6 T cell receptor beta chains in this list originate from one sample, sequenced in a study of blood T cell repertoires in COVID-19. Clones were sequenced by immunoSEQ multiplex PCR, and TCRdb holds only the in-frame ones, with some missing. This sample has roughly 150,000 clones, with about nine tenths found just once. Sample: PBMCs or T cells enriched from blood (not recorded which). The receptors originated from a man aged 50 or older who had recovered from COVID-19.

This clone was counted a few times. The chain is built from TRBV21-1 and TRBJ2-6; the DNA was not compared with TRBD2, the D call given in the table. TRBV21-1 is assigned pseudogene status. The CDR3 sequence is 18 residues long. The CDR3 nucleotides are TGTGCCAGCAGCAAACTAGCGGGAGCCCGCTCTGGGGCCAACGTCCTGACTTTC. It is translated as CASSKLAGARSGANVLTF.

The chain links TRBV3-1 (or the pseudogene TRBV3-2) to TRBJ1-3; D remains ambiguous. Looked up from germline, CDR1 is LGHDT and CDR2 is YNNKEL (reference sequence). V lost 2 bases to trimming and J lost 0 bases, with 5 bases between them. The CDR3 runs 14 residues. CDR3 sequence: CASSQSFSGNTIYF. The CDR3 coding sequence is TGTGCCAGCAGCCAAAGCTTCTCTGGAAACACCATATATTTT.

The rearrangement joins TRBV6-5 to TRBJ1-6, with D hard to call. The CDR3 consists of 15 residues. V lost 4 bases and J lost 7, with 14 bases in between. Germline-derived CDR1 and CDR2 are MNHEY and SVGAGI. The CDR3 nucleotides read TGTGCCAGCAGTTTCGGTTTACCCGTCAATTCACCCCTCCACTTT. Its translation is CASSFGLPVNSPLHF.

The J gene is TRBJ1-2, the V gene TRBV7-9; 7 nucleotides align to TRBD1. Trimming at V came to 5 bases and at J to 6 bases, leaving 3 bases not matched to a gene. Germline V CDR1 and CDR2: SEHNR, FQNEAQ (reference sequence). The CDR3 loop spans 12 amino acids. CDR3 bases: TGTGCCAGCAGCCGAGACAGGGATGGCTACACCTTC. Translated, it gives CASSRDRDGYTF.

About this clone: Other DNA sequences in this sample translate to the same CDR3. The V gene is TRBV5-1, the J gene TRBJ1-5; D remains unclear. This CDR3 region has 13 residues. V was trimmed by 1 base and J by 6 bases, leaving 8 bases between them. The germline CDR1 and CDR2 sequences are SGHRS and YFSETQ. The CDR3 region is CASSLTGGQPQHF. DNA for the CDR3: TGCGCCAGCAGCTTGACCGGTGGTCAGCCCCAGCATTTT. The variable domain in full, with the rest retrieved from reference TRBV5-1 and TRBJ1-5, is KAGVTQTPRYLIKTRGQQVTLSCSPISGHRSVSWYQQTPGQGLQFLFEYFSETQRNKGNFPGRFSGRQFSNSRSEMNVSTLELGDSALYLCASSLTGGQPQHFGDGTRLSIL.

The genes are TRBV3-1 (or the pseudogene TRBV3-2) and TRBJ2-2; D is unclear. CDR1 is LGHDT and CDR2 is YNNKEL in the germline V gene (reference sequence). The V gene lost 4 bases and the J gene lost 4 bases, with 16 bases spanning the gap. The CDR3 is 16 amino acids. CDR3 sequence reads: CASSPAARRFTGELFF. The DNA of the CDR3 is TGTGCCAGCAGCCCAGCAGCTAGACGATTCACCGGGGAGCTGTTTTTT.